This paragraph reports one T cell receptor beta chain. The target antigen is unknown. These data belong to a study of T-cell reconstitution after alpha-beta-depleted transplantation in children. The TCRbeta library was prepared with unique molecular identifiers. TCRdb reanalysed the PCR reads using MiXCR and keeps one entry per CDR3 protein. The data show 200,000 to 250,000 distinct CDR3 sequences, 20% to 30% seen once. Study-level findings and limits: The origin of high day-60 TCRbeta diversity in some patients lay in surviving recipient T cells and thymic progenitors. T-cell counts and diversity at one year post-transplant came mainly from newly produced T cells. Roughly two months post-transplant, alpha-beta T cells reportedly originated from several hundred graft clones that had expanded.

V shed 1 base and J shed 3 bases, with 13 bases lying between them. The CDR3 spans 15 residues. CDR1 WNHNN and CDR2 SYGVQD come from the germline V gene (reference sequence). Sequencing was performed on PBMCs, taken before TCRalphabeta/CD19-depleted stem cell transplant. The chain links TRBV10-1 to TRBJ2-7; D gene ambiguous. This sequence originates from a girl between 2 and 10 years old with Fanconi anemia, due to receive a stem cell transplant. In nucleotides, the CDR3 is TGCGCCAGCAGTGAGTTCGAGAGCCCTCTCTACGAGCAGTACTTC. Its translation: CASSEFESPLYEQYF.